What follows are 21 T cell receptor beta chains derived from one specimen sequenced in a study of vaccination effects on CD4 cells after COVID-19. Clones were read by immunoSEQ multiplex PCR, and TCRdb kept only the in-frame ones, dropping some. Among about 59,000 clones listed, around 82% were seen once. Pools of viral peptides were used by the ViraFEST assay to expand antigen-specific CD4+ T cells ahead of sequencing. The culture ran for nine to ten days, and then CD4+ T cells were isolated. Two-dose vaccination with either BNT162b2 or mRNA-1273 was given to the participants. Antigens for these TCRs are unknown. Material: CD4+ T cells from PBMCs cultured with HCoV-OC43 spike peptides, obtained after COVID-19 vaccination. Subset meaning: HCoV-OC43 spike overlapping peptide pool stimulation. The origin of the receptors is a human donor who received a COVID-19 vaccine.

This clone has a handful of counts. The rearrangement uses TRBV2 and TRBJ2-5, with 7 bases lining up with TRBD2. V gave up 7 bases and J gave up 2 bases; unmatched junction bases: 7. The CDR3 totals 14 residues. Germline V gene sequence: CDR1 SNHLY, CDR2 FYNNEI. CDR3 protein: CASTGTNRQETQYF. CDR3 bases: TGTGCCAGCACCGGGACTAACCGACAAGAGACCCAGTACTTC.

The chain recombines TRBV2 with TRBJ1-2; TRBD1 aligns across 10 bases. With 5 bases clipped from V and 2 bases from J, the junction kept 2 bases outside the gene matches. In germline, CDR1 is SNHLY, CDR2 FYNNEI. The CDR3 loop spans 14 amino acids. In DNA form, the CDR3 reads TGTGCCAGCAGTTTGGACAGGGGGAACTATGGCTACACCTTC. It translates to CASSLDRGNYGYTF.

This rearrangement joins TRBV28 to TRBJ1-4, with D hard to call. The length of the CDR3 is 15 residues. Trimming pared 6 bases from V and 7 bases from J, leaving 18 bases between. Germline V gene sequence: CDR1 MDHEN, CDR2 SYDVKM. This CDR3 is CASSDLNGRFEKLFF. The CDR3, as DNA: TGTGCCAGCAGCGATCTAAACGGACGGTTTGAAAAACTGTTTTTT.

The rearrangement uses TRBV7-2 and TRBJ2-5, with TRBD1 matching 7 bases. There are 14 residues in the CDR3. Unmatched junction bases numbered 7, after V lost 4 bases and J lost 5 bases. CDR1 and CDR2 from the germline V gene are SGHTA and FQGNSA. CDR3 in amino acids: CASSSRQGWETQYF. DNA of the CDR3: TGTGCCAGCAGCTCCCGACAGGGCTGGGAGACCCAGTACTTC.

Here the CDR3 DNA reads TGCGCCAGCAGCTTGTGGGGACAGGGGGTATCGTCGAACACCGGGGAGCTGTTTTTT. This codes for CASSLWGQGVSSNTGELFF. This chain uses TRBV5-1 with TRBJ2-2; 11 bases align to TRBD1. This CDR3 has 19 residues. Looked up from germline, CDR1 is SGHRS and CDR2 is YFSETQ. V shed 1 base and J 0 bases; nucleotides not matched to a gene: 8.

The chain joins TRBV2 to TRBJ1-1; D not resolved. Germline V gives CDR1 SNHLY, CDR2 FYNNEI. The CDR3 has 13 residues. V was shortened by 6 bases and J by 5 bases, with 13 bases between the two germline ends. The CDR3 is CASRMIMGTEAFF. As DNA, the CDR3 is TGTGCCAGCAGGATGATAATGGGGACTGAAGCTTTCTTT. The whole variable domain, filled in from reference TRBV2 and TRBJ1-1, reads EPEVTQTPSHQVTQMGQEVILRCVPISNHLYFYWYRQILGQKVEFLVSFYNNEISEKSEIFDDQFSVERPDGSNFTLKIRSTKLEDSAMYFCASRMIMGTEAFFGQGTRLTVV.

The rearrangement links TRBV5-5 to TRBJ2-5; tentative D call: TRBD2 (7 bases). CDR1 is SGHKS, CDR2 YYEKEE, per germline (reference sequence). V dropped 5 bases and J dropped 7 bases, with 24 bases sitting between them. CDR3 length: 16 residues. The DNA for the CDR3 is TGTGCCAGCAGACATCGGTTTGGGGGGGGCTTAGGGACCCAGTACTTC. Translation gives CASRHRFGGGLGTQYF.

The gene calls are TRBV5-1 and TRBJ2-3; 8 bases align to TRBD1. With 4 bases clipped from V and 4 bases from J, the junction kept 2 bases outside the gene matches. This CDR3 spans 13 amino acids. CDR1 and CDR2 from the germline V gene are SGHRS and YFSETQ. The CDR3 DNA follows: TGCGCCAGCAGCCCAGGGGGCCCAGATACGCAGTATTTT. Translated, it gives CASSPGGPDTQYF.

The DNA of the CDR3 is TGTGCCACCAGTGACCAGACCAATCAGCCCCAGCATTTT. It is translated as CATSDQTNQPQHF. The chain couples TRBV24-1 to TRBJ1-5; D not certain. The germline CDR1 and CDR2 sequences are KGHDR and SFDVKD. V lost 4 bases to trimming and J lost 3 bases, with 6 bases between them. The CDR3 consists of 13 residues.

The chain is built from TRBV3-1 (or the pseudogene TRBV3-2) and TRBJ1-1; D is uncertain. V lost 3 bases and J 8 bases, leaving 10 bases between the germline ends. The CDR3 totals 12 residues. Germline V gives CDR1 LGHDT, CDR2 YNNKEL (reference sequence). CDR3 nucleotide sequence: TGTGCCAGCAGCCAGGGTAGGGCCGAAGCTTTCTTT. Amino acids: CASSQGRAEAFF.

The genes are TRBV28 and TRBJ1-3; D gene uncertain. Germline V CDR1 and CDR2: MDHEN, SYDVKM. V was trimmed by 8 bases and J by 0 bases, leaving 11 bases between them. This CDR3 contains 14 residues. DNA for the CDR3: TGTGCCAGCCAACGGACGGGCTCTGGAAACACCATATATTTT. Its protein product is CASQRTGSGNTIYF. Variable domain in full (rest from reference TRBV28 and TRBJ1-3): DVKVTQSSRYLVKRTGEKVFLECVQDMDHENMFWYRQDPGLGLRLIYFSYDVKMKEKGDIPEGYSVSREKKERFSLILESASTNQTSMYLCASQRTGSGNTIYFGEGSWLTVV.

The DNA for the CDR3 is TGTGCCAGCAGTTACGACAGGGCCCCCTCTGGAAACACCATATATTTT. Translation: CASSYDRAPSGNTIYF. The genes are TRBV6-5 and TRBJ1-3; 7 bases map to TRBD1. This CDR3 has 16 amino acids. V dropped 2 bases and J dropped 0; count of bases not matched to a gene: 4. Looked up from germline, CDR1 is MNHEY and CDR2 is SVGAGI.

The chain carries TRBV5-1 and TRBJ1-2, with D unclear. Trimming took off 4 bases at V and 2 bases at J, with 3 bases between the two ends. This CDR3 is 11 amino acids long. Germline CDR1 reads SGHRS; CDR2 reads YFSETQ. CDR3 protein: CASSDNYGYTF. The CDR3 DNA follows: TGCGCCAGCAGCGACAACTATGGCTACACCTTC.

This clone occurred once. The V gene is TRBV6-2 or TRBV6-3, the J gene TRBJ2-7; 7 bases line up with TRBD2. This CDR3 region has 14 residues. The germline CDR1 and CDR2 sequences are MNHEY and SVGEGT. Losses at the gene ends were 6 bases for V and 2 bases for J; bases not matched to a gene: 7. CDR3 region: CASSNAGVPYEQYV. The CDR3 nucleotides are TGTGCCAGCAGCAATGCGGGGGTTCCCTACGAGCAGTACGTC.

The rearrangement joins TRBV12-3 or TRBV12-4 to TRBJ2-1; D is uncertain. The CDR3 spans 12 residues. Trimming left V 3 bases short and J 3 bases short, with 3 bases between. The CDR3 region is CASSFSYNEQFF. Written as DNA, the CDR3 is TGTGCCAGCAGTTTCAGCTACAATGAGCAGTTCTTC.

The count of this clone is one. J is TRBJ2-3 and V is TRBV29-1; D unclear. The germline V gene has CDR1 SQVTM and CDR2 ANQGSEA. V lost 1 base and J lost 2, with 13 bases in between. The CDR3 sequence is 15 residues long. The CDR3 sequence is CSVEGAVYLTDTQYF. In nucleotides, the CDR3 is TGCAGCGTTGAAGGGGCCGTTTACCTCACAGATACGCAGTATTTT.

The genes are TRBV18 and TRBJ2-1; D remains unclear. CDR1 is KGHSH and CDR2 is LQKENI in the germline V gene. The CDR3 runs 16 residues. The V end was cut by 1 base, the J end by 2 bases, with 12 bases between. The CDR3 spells CASSPRPGRTYNEQFF. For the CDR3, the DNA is TGTGCCAGCTCACCACGCCCCGGCCGGACCTACAATGAGCAGTTCTTC.

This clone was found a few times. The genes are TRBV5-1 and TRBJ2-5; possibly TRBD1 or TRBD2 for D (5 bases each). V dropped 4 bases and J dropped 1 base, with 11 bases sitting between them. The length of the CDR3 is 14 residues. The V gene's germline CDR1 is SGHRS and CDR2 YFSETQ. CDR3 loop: CASSHGTAQETQYF. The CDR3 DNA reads TGCGCCAGCAGCCACGGGACGGCCCAAGAGACCCAGTACTTC.

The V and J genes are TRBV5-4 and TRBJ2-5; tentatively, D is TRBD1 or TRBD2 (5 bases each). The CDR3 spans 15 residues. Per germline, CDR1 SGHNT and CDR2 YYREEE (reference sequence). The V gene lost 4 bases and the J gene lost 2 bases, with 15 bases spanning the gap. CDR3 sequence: CASSPGPGSQETQYF. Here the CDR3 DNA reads TGTGCCAGCAGCCCGGGGCCCGGCAGTCAAGAGACCCAGTACTTC. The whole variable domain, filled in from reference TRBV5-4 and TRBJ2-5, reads ETGVTQSPTHLIKTRGQQVTLRCSSQSGHNTVSWYQQALGQGPQFIFQYYREEENGRGNFPPRFSGLQFPNYSSELNVNALELDDSALYLCASSPGPGSQETQYFGPGTRLLVL.

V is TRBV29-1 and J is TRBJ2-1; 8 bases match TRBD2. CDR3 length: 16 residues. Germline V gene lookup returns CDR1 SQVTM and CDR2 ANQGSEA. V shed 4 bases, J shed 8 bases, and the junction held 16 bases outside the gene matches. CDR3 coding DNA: TGCAGCGTTGTAGGGGGATCGGGGGGGCGCCCGGATGAGCAGTTCTTC. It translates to CSVVGGSGGRPDEQFF.

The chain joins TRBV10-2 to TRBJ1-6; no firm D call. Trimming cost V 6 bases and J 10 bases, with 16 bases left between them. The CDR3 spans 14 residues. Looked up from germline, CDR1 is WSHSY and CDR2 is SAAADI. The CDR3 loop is CASRPHTAASPLHF. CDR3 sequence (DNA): TGCGCCAGCAGGCCACACACAGCCGCCTCACCCCTCCACTTT.